Each of the 24 T cell receptor beta chains below was sequenced from the same sample in a study of shared clonotypes between healthy human individuals. TCRdb's copy holds only in-frame clones and misses some; the assay was immunoSEQ multiplex PCR. This table has about 230,000 clones, over 60% appearing once. Source material: memory CD4+ T cells sorted from blood. Subset defined: CD45RA-negative fraction. The receptors shown here come from a young man in good health.

The DNA of the CDR3 is TGTGCCAGCTCACCAGCTACTAGCAATGAGCAGTTCTTC. Translated: CASSPATSNEQFF. V is TRBV18 and J is TRBJ2-1, with a tentative D call TRBD2 (5 bases). The germline V and J ends were trimmed by 2 bases and 6 bases, with 8 bases remaining between them. The CDR3 loop spans 13 amino acids. CDR1 is KGHSH and CDR2 is LQKENI in the germline V gene.

This clone has more than one count but fewer than ten. V gene TRBV2 combines with J gene TRBJ2-1; no clear D. V was shortened by 6 bases and J by 4 bases, with 13 bases between the two germline ends. In germline, CDR1 is SNHLY, CDR2 FYNNEI. This CDR3 contains 14 residues. CDR3: CASSRVLGYNEQFF. The CDR3 nucleotides read TGTGCCAGCAGCAGAGTGTTGGGGTACAATGAGCAGTTCTTC.

This clone has more than one count but fewer than ten. CDR3 DNA sequence: TGTGCCAGCAGTGAGCCACCGCTAGCGGGAGGTAGGAATGAGCAGTTCTTC. It translates to CASSEPPLAGGRNEQFF. The chain carries TRBV25-1 and TRBJ2-1; 11 bases line up with TRBD2. After removal of 3 bases from V and 7 bases from J, the junction contained 11 bases not matched to a gene. The CDR3 spans 17 residues. Germline values: CDR1 MGHDK, CDR2 SYGVNS.

The chain is built from TRBV9 and TRBJ2-1; 9 nucleotides agree with TRBD1. This CDR3 spans 14 amino acids. Trimming took 4 bases from V and 8 from J; bases not matched to a gene: 7. The germline V gene encodes CDR1 SGDLS and CDR2 YYNGEE. CDR3 sequence (DNA): TGTGCCAGCAGCTCTCGGACAGGGGTTCATGAGCAGTTCTTC. Its protein product is CASSSRTGVHEQFF. The full variable domain, with the rest looked up from reference TRBV9 and TRBJ2-1, is DSGVTQTPKHLITATGQRVTLRCSPRSGDLSVYWYQQSLDQGLQFLIQYYNGEERAKGNILERFSAQQFPDLHSELNLSSLELGDSALYFCASSSRTGVHEQFFGPGTRLTVL.

The rearrangement uses TRBV5-4 and TRBJ1-4; D remains ambiguous. Trimming removed 0 bases from V and 8 bases from J, with 11 bases in between. CDR1 and CDR2 from the germline V gene are SGHNT and YYREEE (reference sequence). The CDR3 spans 14 residues. The CDR3 coding sequence is TGTGCCAGCAGCTTGGACAGTCTTAGAGAAAAACTGTTTTTT. Its protein product is CASSLDSLREKLFF.

Points on this clone: This sample also contains other DNA sequences that code for the same CDR3. This sequence joins TRBV19 and TRBJ1-1; D is possibly TRBD1 (6 bases). Germline V lookup: CDR1 LNHDA, CDR2 SQIVND (reference sequence). V lost 2 bases to trimming and J lost 3 bases, with 7 bases between them. The CDR3 runs 13 residues. The CDR3 loop is CASSIKGDTEAFF. For the CDR3, the DNA is TGTGCCAGTAGTATAAAGGGGGACACTGAAGCTTTCTTT.

This chain links TRBV10-3 with TRBJ2-7; 7 nucleotides match TRBD1. The J segment lost 0 bases and the V segment lost 4 bases, leaving 6 bases of the junction unmatched. In germline, CDR1 is ENHRY, CDR2 SYGVKD. The CDR3 consists of 15 residues. The CDR3 sequence: CAISGGQRSSYEQYF. CDR3 DNA sequence: TGTGCCATCAGTGGGGGACAGAGAAGCTCCTACGAGCAGTACTTC.

This sequence joins TRBV4-2 and TRBJ1-4; D is uncertain. Germline values: CDR1 LGHNA, CDR2 YNFKEQ. V lost 1 base and J lost 10, with 13 bases in between. This CDR3 spans 14 amino acids. The CDR3 bases are TGTGCCAGCAGCCAAGGTCGTCAGGTCGCAAAACTGTTTTTT. Amino acid sequence: CASSQGRQVAKLFF.

V and J are TRBV10-3 and TRBJ2-7; 8 nucleotides match TRBD1. CDR3 length: 14 residues. The J segment lost 5 bases and the V segment lost 6 bases, leaving 9 bases of the junction unmatched. Germline V gives CDR1 ENHRY, CDR2 SYGVKD. The chain's CDR3 is CAIRPQGARNEQYF. The CDR3 bases are TGTGCCATCAGACCCCAGGGGGCGCGCAACGAGCAGTACTTC.

V and J are TRBV28 and TRBJ2-5, with D unresolved. The CDR3 extends over 13 amino acids. Germline values: CDR1 MDHEN, CDR2 SYDVKM. The ends were cut back, 5 bases at V and 4 bases at J, with 11 bases in the middle. CDR3 sequence: CASSRPPPETQYF. The CDR3 DNA reads TGTGCCAGCAGTAGACCCCCACCAGAGACCCAGTACTTC.

The sample holds a few counts of this clone. The V call is TRBV7-3, the J call TRBJ2-7; 9 bases map to TRBD2. Germline V gene sequence: CDR1 SGHTA, CDR2 FQGTGA. V dropped 4 bases and J dropped 3; count of bases not matched to a gene: 7. This CDR3 spans 15 amino acids. DNA for the CDR3: TGTGCCAGCAGCTCGACAGGACTAGCGAACTACGAGCAGTACTTC. Its translation: CASSSTGLANYEQYF.

In this sample, this clone turned up a few times. The chain is built from TRBV19 and TRBJ2-1, with D possibly being TRBD2 (6 bases). The V end was cut by 4 bases, the J end by 2 bases, with 12 bases between. The CDR3 is made up of 15 amino acids. Germline-derived CDR1 and CDR2 are LNHDA and SQIVND (reference sequence). CDR3 protein: CASSTPGTPYNEQFF. The CDR3 bases are TGTGCCAGTAGTACTCCCGGGACTCCCTACAATGAGCAGTTCTTC.

The chain combines TRBV21-1 with TRBJ2-2. TRBV21-1 is assigned pseudogene status. The CDR3 loop spans 17 amino acids. CDR3 coding DNA: TGTGCCAGCAGTGCACCCACCGGCCGCCGGTGGACCGGGGAGCTGTTTTTT. Translated: CASSAPTGRRWTGELFF.

This clone was observed a handful of times. V and J are TRBV21-1 and TRBJ1-2. TRBV21-1 represents a pseudogene. The CDR3 loop spans 10 amino acids. The DNA of the CDR3 is TGTGCCAGCAAGGGAGGAGGCTACACCTTC. Translation: CASKGGGYTF.

The chain uses TRBV4-1 and TRBJ2-4; D may match TRBD1 or TRBD2 (5 bases each). Germline lookup yields CDR1 MGHRA and CDR2 YSYEKL. The CDR3 loop spans 15 amino acids. V lost 3 bases to trimming and J lost 14 bases, with 23 bases between them. CDR3 sequence (DNA): TGCGCCAGCAGCCACCGGCTCCGGGACCAACAAGGAAAGTACTTC. It encodes CASSHRLRDQQGKYF.

The sample holds many counts of this clone. This chain links TRBV21-1 with TRBJ2-7; the table's D gene call, TRBD2, was not cross checked with the DNA. TRBV21-1 is assigned pseudogene status. This CDR3 is built from 20 residues. The CDR3: CASRQEVVFLAGGISYEQYF. CDR3 bases: TGTGCCAGCAGACAGGAGGTAGTGTTCCTAGCGGGAGGGATATCCTACGAGCAGTACTTC.

V usage is TRBV5-1 and J usage is TRBJ1-3; D might be TRBD1 (5 bases). Germline V lookup: CDR1 SGHRS, CDR2 YFSETQ. The V and J ends lost 3 bases and 4 bases respectively, with 11 bases between them. The CDR3 runs 14 residues. Written as DNA, the CDR3 is TGCGCCAGCAGCTCGGGACCTGGAGGAAACACCATATATTTT. It yields the protein CASSSGPGGNTIYF.

This chain uses TRBV2 with TRBJ2-7; D might be TRBD1 (5 bases). This CDR3 contains 16 residues. Per the germline V gene, CDR1 is SNHLY and CDR2 is FYNNEI. V shed 2 bases and J shed 5 bases, with 19 bases lying between them. The chain's CDR3 is CASSETGQGLWDEQYF. In DNA, the CDR3 is TGTGCCAGCAGTGAAACGGGTCAGGGCCTCTGGGACGAGCAGTACTTC.

The chain combines TRBV18 with TRBJ2-4, with TRBD2 as a possible D gene (6 bases). V lost 0 bases and J 0 bases, leaving 15 bases between the germline ends. The CDR3 covers 18 residues. In germline, CDR1 is KGHSH, CDR2 LQKENI. CDR3 loop: CASSPPGVADVAKNIQYF. CDR3 DNA sequence: TGTGCCAGCTCACCACCGGGAGTAGCGGACGTAGCCAAAAACATTCAGTACTTC.

The V call is TRBV28, the J call TRBJ2-1; 9 nucleotides line up with TRBD2. This CDR3 comprises 14 residues. The V gene end was trimmed by 7 bases and the J gene end by 3 bases; junction bases not matched to a gene: 4. The V gene's germline CDR1 is MDHEN and CDR2 SYDVKM. DNA of the CDR3: TGTGCCAGCATAAGCGGGAGGATCTACAATGAGCAGTTCTTC. Its translation: CASISGRIYNEQFF.

The chain links TRBV5-1 to TRBJ2-1; 11 nucleotides agree with TRBD2. V dropped 4 bases and J dropped 8; count of bases not matched to a gene: 17. The CDR3 spans 18 residues. The germline V gene has CDR1 SGHRS and CDR2 YFSETQ. CDR3 sequence: CASSLYRLAGSIADEQFF. The CDR3 DNA is TGCGCCAGCAGCCTATATCGACTAGCGGGATCGATTGCGGATGAGCAGTTCTTC.

The chain couples TRBV29-1 to TRBJ1-2; 8 bases map to TRBD1. The CDR3 is made up of 15 amino acids. V gave up 0 bases and J gave up 2 bases; unmatched junction bases: 5. From germline, CDR1 is SQVTM and CDR2 ANQGSEA. Written as DNA, the CDR3 is TGCAGCGTTGAAGATTTCAGGGGGCTCAACTATGGCTACACCTTC. Amino acids: CSVEDFRGLNYGYTF.

The V call is TRBV11-2, the J call TRBJ2-7; D is possibly TRBD1 or TRBD2 (5 bases each). The CDR3 is 15 residues long. The V end lost 4 bases, the J end lost 2 bases, and 15 bases lay between the germline ends. CDR1 is SGHAT, CDR2 FQNNGV, per germline. CDR3 DNA sequence: TGTGCCAGCAGCTCCCCCCGGGGACCTACCTACGAGCAGTACTTC. It yields the protein CASSSPRGPTYEQYF. Using reference TRBV11-2 and TRBJ2-7 for the parts outside the CDR3, the full variable domain is EAGVAQSPRYKIIEKRQSVAFWCNPISGHATLYWYQQILGQGPKLLIQFQNNGVVDDSQLPKDRFSAERLKGVDSTLKIQPAKLEDSAVYLCASSSPRGPTYEQYFGPGTRLTVT.

This clone was seen only a few times. The gene calls are TRBV27 and TRBJ2-5; possible D gene TRBD2, 6 bases. There are 15 residues in the CDR3. Trimming took off 7 bases at V and 1 base at J, with 16 bases between the two ends. Germline V gene sequence: CDR1 MNHEY, CDR2 SMNVEV (reference sequence). DNA of the CDR3: TGTGCCAGCATGACTAGTGTCACCGTCCAAGAGACCCAGTACTTC. This translates into CASMTSVTVQETQYF.